What follows are 4 T cell receptor beta chains derived from one specimen sequenced in a study of T cells expressing NK-cell markers. TCRdb reprocessed the 5' RACE reads, keeping one entry per CDR3 protein, no DNA. This sample's table has almost 450,000 distinct CDR3 sequences. The sequenced sample consisted of blood T cells: a sorted CD56 or NKG2C T cell subset, CD4+ or CD8+ T cells, or bulk PBMC T cells (not recorded which). These receptor sequences come from a woman aged 18-70 years in good health.

The chain recombines TRBV5-1 with TRBJ2-1; with no DNA, the TCRdb D assignment of TRBD2 cannot be verified. The CDR3 is 15 residues long. Germline V gives CDR1 SGHRS, CDR2 YFSETQ. The CDR3 region is CASKPGTSSNNEQFF.

V is TRBV4-1 and J is TRBJ1-1. CDR1 and CDR2 from the germline V gene are MGHRA and YSYEKL. The CDR3 loop spans 15 amino acids. The CDR3 sequence: CASSQDSLMNTEAFF.

The V call is TRBV6-2 or TRBV6-3, the J call TRBJ2-7; TCRdb proposes TRBD1, but this gene call is untestable without DNA. Germline CDR1 is MNHEY and CDR2 is SVGEGT. The CDR3 contains 15 residues. CDR3 sequence reads: CASRDGTGGFYEQYF.

The V and J genes are TRBV9 and TRBJ2-1. The CDR3 is made up of 13 amino acids. Germline loops: CDR1 SGDLS, CDR2 YYNGEE. CDR3 sequence: CASSVEARNEQFF.